The 27 T cell receptor beta chains given below trace back to one sample, sequenced in a study of cytomegalovirus exposure and HLA in healthy donors. Primers: 60 Vbeta forward and 13 Jbeta reverse. Clones were sequenced by immunoSEQ multiplex PCR, and TCRdb holds only the in-frame ones, with some missing. The repertoire holds 90,000 to 110,000 clones, with about four fifths as singletons. Specimen: PBMCs. These receptor sequences come from a man aged 25-40 years in good health and CMV-seronegative.

This clone occurred a few times. This CDR3 reads CAWNLPTGMWTNTGELFF. DNA of the CDR3: TGTGCCTGGAACCTCCCGACAGGGATGTGGACTAACACCGGGGAGCTGTTTTTT. The rearrangement uses TRBV30 and TRBJ2-2, with 7 bases fitting TRBD1. Germline CDR1 reads GTSNPN; CDR2 reads SVGIG (reference sequence). V was clipped by 4 bases and J by 2 bases; unmatched bases: 16. This CDR3 has 18 amino acids.

V and J are TRBV7-2 and TRBJ2-3; D ambiguous. The ends were cut back, 4 bases at V and 2 bases at J, with 4 bases in the middle. CDR3 length: 12 amino acids. Germline V lookup: CDR1 SGHTA, CDR2 FQGNSA. In nucleotides, the CDR3 is TGTGCCAGCAGCTCAAACACAGATACGCAGTATTTT. Residues: CASSSNTDTQYF.

This clone came up a few times. The chain joins TRBV27 to TRBJ2-7; the D gene is possibly TRBD2 (6 bases). The CDR3 covers 15 residues. CDR1 is MNHEY, CDR2 SMNVEV, per germline (reference sequence). Trimming left V 6 bases short and J 2 bases short, with 17 bases between. As DNA, the CDR3 is TGTGCCAGCAGCATAGCGGCAGATTCAGCCTACGAGCAGTACTTC. The encoded protein is CASSIAADSAYEQYF.

This chain connects TRBV19 to TRBJ2-7; 9 positions agree with TRBD1. The CDR3 loop spans 13 amino acids. From germline, CDR1 is LNHDA and CDR2 SQIVND (reference sequence). V gave up 6 bases and J gave up 10 bases; unmatched junction bases: 10. Here the CDR3 reads CASSPTGGGRQYF. In nucleotides, the CDR3 is TGTGCCAGTAGCCCGACAGGGGGGGGAAGACAGTACTTC.

The V gene is TRBV4-3, the J gene TRBJ1-4; possibly TRBD1 for D (6 bases). The CDR3 loop spans 15 amino acids. The V and J ends lost 3 bases and 8 bases respectively, with 16 bases between them. The germline gives CDR1 LGHNA, CDR2 YSLEER. The CDR3 loop is CASSQSRGAVEKLFF. CDR3 nucleotide sequence: TGCGCCAGCAGCCAGTCGCGGGGGGCGGTGGAAAAACTGTTTTTT.

This clone was detected a few times. The chain links TRBV27 to TRBJ1-2; D perhaps matches TRBD1 (6 bases). V lost 0 bases and J lost 8, with 16 bases in between. The CDR3 is 15 amino acids. The germline CDR1 and CDR2 sequences are MNHEY and SMNVEV (reference sequence). The chain's CDR3 is CASSLSVRGFVGYTF. Written as DNA, the CDR3 is TGTGCCAGCAGTTTATCGGTCAGGGGATTCGTCGGCTACACCTTC.

This rearrangement joins TRBV28 to TRBJ2-3; possible D gene TRBD2, 7 bases. V lost 5 bases, J lost 4 bases, and 13 bases lay in between. Per the germline V gene, CDR1 is MDHEN and CDR2 is SYDVKM. This CDR3 comprises 14 residues. Here the CDR3 DNA reads TGTGCCAGCAGTGTGGGGGGGCGAGCAGATACGCAGTATTTT. Encoded protein: CASSVGGRADTQYF.

The CDR3 loop is CASSQEGPTGELFF. CDR3 DNA sequence: TGCGCCAGCAGCCAAGAGGGGCCCACCGGGGAGCTGTTTTTT. This sequence joins TRBV4-1 and TRBJ2-2, with a possible D match to TRBD1 (5 bases). This CDR3 spans 14 amino acids. Germline V gives CDR1 MGHRA, CDR2 YSYEKL. Trimming took off 0 bases at V and 4 bases at J, with 6 bases between the two ends.

The chain carries TRBV4-1 and TRBJ1-4, with D possibly being TRBD1 (6 bases). V dropped 0 bases and J dropped 7 bases, with 12 bases sitting between them. Germline V gives CDR1 MGHRA, CDR2 YSYEKL. CDR3 length: 15 residues. Written as DNA, the CDR3 is TGCGCCAGCAGCCAAGATCACAGGGTTATTGAAAAACTGTTTTTT. Its translation: CASSQDHRVIEKLFF.

This clone was counted only a few times. CDR3 sequence: CASSLLRVASTDTQYF. In DNA form, the CDR3 reads TGTGCCAGCAGCTTGCTAAGGGTAGCGAGCACAGATACGCAGTATTTT. J is TRBJ2-3 and V is TRBV11-2; D may be TRBD2 (5 bases). Looked up from germline, CDR1 is SGHAT and CDR2 is FQNNGV. The CDR3 consists of 16 residues. V lost 3 bases and J lost 0, with 13 bases in between.

The chain joins TRBV11-2 to TRBJ2-3; the D gene is possibly TRBD2 (5 bases). The CDR3 has 13 amino acids. V was clipped by 1 base and J by 7 bases, with 9 bases between them. Looked up from germline, CDR1 is SGHAT and CDR2 is FQNNGV. The CDR3 protein is CASSLGGINTQYF. The DNA of the CDR3 is TGTGCCAGCAGCTTAGGAGGGATCAATACGCAGTATTTT.

This chain joins TRBV19 and TRBJ1-2; D call uncertain. CDR3 length: 14 amino acids. V lost 1 base to trimming and J lost 0 bases, with 6 bases between them. Germline CDR1 is LNHDA and CDR2 is SQIVND (reference sequence). The CDR3 protein is CASSIVLSNYGYTF. CDR3 sequence (DNA): TGTGCCAGTAGTATAGTCCTATCTAACTATGGCTACACCTTC.

The chain employs TRBV18 and TRBJ1-1, with unresolved D. Germline lookup yields CDR1 KGHSH and CDR2 LQKENI. The CDR3 is 17 amino acids. V dropped 0 bases and J dropped 0 bases, with 14 bases sitting between them. The CDR3 DNA reads TGTGCCAGCTCACCACCAAGGGCGGGGAGGATGAACACTGAAGCTTTCTTT. Translating gives CASSPPRAGRMNTEAFF.

The chain employs TRBV5-1 and TRBJ2-3, with a weak D call TRBD1 (6 bases). CDR1 is SGHRS, CDR2 YFSETQ, per germline. This CDR3 region has 15 residues. Trimming left V 2 bases short and J 2 bases short, with 12 bases between. The CDR3 DNA reads TGCGCCAGCAGCTTCCGGGACACCTTCACAGATACGCAGTATTTT. It codes for CASSFRDTFTDTQYF.

The rearrangement links TRBV19 to TRBJ1-1; D is undetermined. The CDR3 length is 14 residues. Trimming took off 5 bases at V and 4 bases at J, with 14 bases between the two ends. In germline, CDR1 is LNHDA, CDR2 SQIVND (reference sequence). The CDR3 sequence: CASSVVVGATEAFF. CDR3 nucleotides: TGTGCCAGTAGTGTGGTCGTTGGAGCCACTGAAGCTTTCTTT. Based on the CDR3 plus reference TRBV19 and TRBJ1-1, the full variable domain is DGGITQSPKYLFRKEGQNVTLSCEQNLNHDAMYWYRQDPGQGLRLIYYSQIVNDFQKGDIAEGYSVSREKKESFPLTVTSAQKNPTAFYLCASSVVVGATEAFFGQGTRLTVV.

V usage is TRBV15 and J usage is TRBJ1-6; D uncertain. Germline V gene lookup returns CDR1 LNHNV and CDR2 YYDKDF (reference sequence). CDR3 length: 15 amino acids. Between the trimmed V and J ends, which lost 1 base and 3 bases, there was a span of 7 bases. DNA for the CDR3: TGTGCCACCAGCAGAGCCGCGGTCTATAATTCACCCCTCCACTTT. Translating it yields CATSRAAVYNSPLHF.

This chain connects TRBV5-3 to TRBJ2-1; D might be TRBD1 (6 bases). TRBV5-3 is filed as an ORF, its function uncertain. V was trimmed by 0 bases and J by 10 bases, leaving 20 bases between them. The CDR3 is made up of 16 amino acids. Here the CDR3 DNA reads TGTGCCAGAAGCTTGGTACGGGACACTCAAAAGGGGGAGCAGTTCTTC. This gives the protein CARSLVRDTQKGEQFF.

The gene calls are TRBV27 and TRBJ1-4; D is unresolved. The length of the CDR3 is 15 residues. CDR1 is MNHEY and CDR2 is SMNVEV in the germline V gene (reference sequence). Trimming cost V 5 bases and J 3 bases, with 13 bases left between them. The CDR3 spells CASSPTPGSNEKLFF. The CDR3 DNA reads as TGTGCCAGCAGTCCAACTCCGGGGTCTAATGAAAAACTGTTTTTT. The full variable domain, in which reference TRBV27 and TRBJ1-4 provide the parts outside the CDR3, is EAQVTQNPRYLITVTGKKLTVTCSQNMNHEYMSWYRQDPGLGLRQIYYSMNVEVTDKGDVPEGYKVSRKEKRNFPLILESPSPNQTSLYFCASSPTPGSNEKLFFGSGTQLSVL.

The rearrangement joins TRBV2 to TRBJ1-6; D not certain. The CDR3 is 11 amino acids. The germline V gene has CDR1 SNHLY and CDR2 FYNNEI. The germline V and J ends were trimmed by 4 bases and 14 bases, with 9 bases remaining between them. The CDR3 spells CASSVGTALHF. The CDR3 nucleotides read TGTGCCAGCAGTGTCGGAACAGCCCTCCACTTT.

V and J are TRBV5-4 and TRBJ1-2; no reliable D call. Trimming cost V 4 bases and J 2 bases, with 9 bases left between them. Germline V gene lookup returns CDR1 SGHNT and CDR2 YYREEE (reference sequence). The CDR3 loop spans 13 amino acids. CDR3 in amino acids: CASSVNENYGYTF. CDR3 coding DNA: TGTGCCAGCAGCGTGAACGAGAACTATGGCTACACCTTC. Full variable domain (missing parts from reference TRBV5-4 and TRBJ1-2): ETGVTQSPTHLIKTRGQQVTLRCSSQSGHNTVSWYQQALGQGPQFIFQYYREEENGRGNFPPRFSGLQFPNYSSELNVNALELDDSALYLCASSVNENYGYTFGSGTRLTVV.

This clone was seen a single time. Additional DNA sequences in this sample encode the identical CDR3. The chain carries TRBV7-2 and TRBJ2-7, with TRBD1 identical over 9 bases. Unmatched junction bases numbered 4, after V lost 5 bases and J lost 2 bases. This CDR3 comprises 14 residues. CDR1 and CDR2 (germline): SGHTA, FQGNSA. CDR3 residues: CASSPRTGAYEQYF. DNA for the CDR3: TGTGCCAGCAGCCCAAGGACAGGGGCCTACGAGCAGTACTTC.

The V and J genes are TRBV18 and TRBJ1-1, with 9 bases matching TRBD1. The trim removed 2 bases at V and 11 bases at J, leaving 15 bases unmatched. Germline loops: CDR1 KGHSH, CDR2 LQKENI. CDR3 length: 16 residues. CDR3 protein: CASSPGQGSPGRKAFF. The CDR3 nucleotides read TGTGCCAGCTCACCAGGACAGGGGTCCCCTGGGCGTAAGGCTTTCTTT.

This clone occurred a few times. The chain carries TRBV5-6 and TRBJ2-1; possible D gene TRBD1, 6 bases. The CDR3 runs 14 residues. V was clipped by 0 bases and J by 3 bases, with 7 bases between them. Per germline, CDR1 SGHDT and CDR2 YYEEEE. CDR3 DNA: TGTGCCAGCAGCTTGGAGACAGGCTACAATGAGCAGTTCTTC. It yields the protein CASSLETGYNEQFF.

The CDR3 DNA follows: TGTGCCAGCAGCTTAGTCCTCCAGGGGTCCGATGGCTACACCTTC. Its translation is CASSLVLQGSDGYTF. This chain connects TRBV7-9 to TRBJ1-2, with D possibly TRBD1 on 6 matching bases. Germline assignment: CDR1 SEHNR and CDR2 FQNEAQ (reference sequence). This CDR3 has 15 residues. Trimming shortened V by 1 base and J by 6 bases, and 15 bases separated the two germline ends. Based on the CDR3 plus reference TRBV7-9 and TRBJ1-2, the full variable domain is DTGVSQNPRHKITKRGQNVTFRCDPISEHNRLYWYRQTLGQGPEFLTYFQNEAQLEKSRLLSDRFSAERPKGSFSTLEIQRTEQGDSAMYLCASSLVLQGSDGYTFGSGTRLTVV.

This clone showed up just once. The chain combines TRBV5-1 with TRBJ1-1; no definite D call. The V end was cut by 7 bases, the J end by 1 base, with 11 bases between. CDR1 and CDR2 (germline): SGHRS, YFSETQ. The CDR3 totals 13 residues. The CDR3 DNA sequence: TGCGCCAGCTGTAAGGAGAGGAACACTGAAGCTTTCTTT. As protein: CASCKERNTEAFF.

This chain uses TRBV2 with TRBJ1-5, with D uncertain. CDR3 length equals 12 residues. V lost 6 bases and J 6 bases, leaving 9 bases between the germline ends. The germline V gene has CDR1 SNHLY and CDR2 FYNNEI. This CDR3 reads CASSPLSQPQHF. In nucleotides, the CDR3 is TGTGCCAGCAGCCCGCTAAGTCAGCCCCAGCATTTT.

This clone was detected only a few times. The V and J genes are TRBV10-1 and TRBJ1-1, with D uncertain. Trimming stripped 4 bases from V and 0 bases from J, with 6 bases between. Germline-derived CDR1 and CDR2 are WNHNN and SYGVQD (reference sequence). The CDR3 extends over 13 amino acids. Here the CDR3 reads CASSGPMNTEAFF. CDR3 sequence (DNA): TGCGCCAGCAGTGGCCCTATGAACACTGAAGCTTTCTTT.